This T cell receptor beta chain is drawn from a study of cytomegalovirus exposure and HLA in healthy donors listed by TCRdb under 2017. For context, the study as a whole: An earlier analysis of roughly 630 of the donors reported 250 to 350 Gb of sequence data and 100 million to 140 million unique TCR beta sequences from 150 million to 200 million T cells. Along with the roughly 670-subject first cohort, a separate validation cohort of about 110 different subjects was used. The study aimed to test whether cataloging public T cell receptors could reveal signatures of past pathogen exposure. In the later analysis, no new phenotypic data were used to find candidate immune exposures; instead, reliance was placed on TCR beta sequences and their occurrence across donors. To predict cytomegalovirus infection status, the study combined high-throughput TCR immunosequencing, statistical association of individual TCRs with disease status, and machine learning. Typing coverage differed by locus: A, B, C, DRB1 and DQB1 were typed in roughly 629-640 donors, DQA1 in about 550, DPA1 in some 600, and DPB1 in 400 to 480. Among 350 to 400 genotyped donors of the cohort, an average of approximately 240,000 unique TCR beta nucleotide sequences were sequenced per donor, roughly 20% of them non-productive. A later genetic analysis took genome-wide SNP genotypes for about 65% of the 666 donors and used that subset as a discovery cohort. Both class I and class II loci were covered by HLA typing, at four-digit resolution. Using immunosequencing, the study profiled T cell repertoires from about 610 subjects and related those repertoires to cytomegalovirus serostatus. Donor age, sex, ethnicity and CMV serostatus were compiled together with the repertoire data. An early release that covered fewer than 800 HLA-typed donors contained approximately 320 gigabases of sequencing data and about 93 million unique TCR sequences. Of the roughly 410 genotyped donors, over 80% were placed in the genetic ancestry cluster associated with self-reported Caucasian donors. All discovery cohort repertoires had been generated on a single sequencing platform. Several DR-DQ haplotypes were handled as single units for association and clustering, since linkage in the cohort was strong. To study patterns of TCR occurrence, a later analysis re-analyzed previously published TCR beta repertoires from under 750 donors and added high-resolution HLA genotyping. An earlier analysis of several hundred of the donors applied high-throughput TCR beta sequencing to assess whether each TCR beta V gene segment acted as functional or pseudogenic.

In regard to this clone: This receptor's antigen is unknown. Nothing much larger sits one base from this clone, and base qualities are not available.

The cohort consisted of more than 650 healthy bone marrow donors. All cohort members were sampled while nominally healthy, although unrecorded immune exposures were likely present. The donor tested CMV seropositive and was one of the 289 seropositive cohort members. A peripheral blood sample was provided by each donor, and peripheral blood mononuclear cells were used for TCR beta sequencing. The Qiagen DNeasy Blood Extraction Kit was used to extract genomic DNA from the blood cell samples. As encoded in the germline V gene (reference sequence), CDR1 is SSHAT while CDR2 is FNYEAQ. Measured from the cysteine to the phenylalanine, the CDR3 is 15 residues long. The kept DNA is CDR3 alone, 45 bases in frame from the first base. Germline trimming amounts to 0 bases on V and 7 bases on J, with 5 as the count of junction bases outside the gene matches. To prepare the library, the immunoSEQ multiplex PCR assay was applied. A mixture of 60 forward primers for TCR Vbeta segments and 13 reverse primers for TCR Jbeta segments was used in the multiplex PCR. The CDR3 region of rearranged TCR beta genes was amplified from genomic DNA by a multiplex PCR assay. The Illumina HiSeq System was used to sequence the amplified TCR beta libraries as 87-base-pair reads. Per the original workflow: In a later analysis, some 80 million unique TCR beta chains were counted across the approximately 620 repertoires, and approximately 9.9 million of these chains were shared by at least two donors. Raw reads were error-corrected and collapsed into unique sequences with a nearest-neighbor algorithm that merged closely related sequences to remove PCR and sequencing errors. Alignment of CDR3 sequences to IMGT reference sequences was used to assign V, D and J gene segments. Each retained sequence needed at least a six-nucleotide match to both a V gene segment and a J gene segment. A rearrangement was called productive if the CDR3 had no stop codons and remained in frame with V and J, and every other rearrangement was called non-productive. Following IMGT convention, CDR3 was defined as the stretch from the second conserved V-encoded cysteine up to the conserved J-encoded phenylalanine. Sequences without an unambiguous match to a single V gene segment were excluded from the earlier analysis of about 640 of the donors. In an earlier analysis of approximately 590 of the donors, a V segment was called functional when productive rearrangements were above 56.7%, and segregating when the standard deviation between donors exceeded 5%. A statistical classification framework was built for diagnosing cytomegalovirus status from the catalog of TCR beta chain sequences. In a later analysis, TCR nucleotide sequences were compared against IMGT/GENE-DB human TR gene sequences so that V and J genes could be assigned. A later analysis assigned CDR3 sequences and most-parsimonious VDJ recombination scenarios with the TCRdist pipeline. In a later analysis, each TCR beta chain was defined by its CDR3 amino acid sequence together with its V-gene family, and reads lacking a unique V-gene family were excluded. To address suspected cross-contamination and a sequencing artifact, a later analysis removed some 620 highly shared, low-generation-probability nucleotide sequences. A later analysis calculated a clonal expansion index for each public chain from normalized within-repertoire ranks of inferred template counts. A later analysis computed generation probabilities with a VDJ recombination model fitted to out-of-frame rearrangements, and checked the results against IGoR. Hypergeometric tests were used in a later analysis to score TCR-TCR, TCR-HLA and TCR-CMV co-occurrence, with a repertoire-size bias correction applied to the TCR pairs. In a later analysis, false discovery rates were estimated by permuting HLA or CMV assignments 20 times. In a later analysis, co-occurring TCRs were grouped using DBSCAN, with TCRdist sequence similarity added in when clustering inside HLA-allele-positive subsets. Repertoires with fewer than 30,000 or more than 120,000 public chains were left out of co-occurrence clustering, as were a handful of repertoires with anomalous nucleotide sharing. TCRdb mirrors the immuneACCESS table, restricted to in-frame sequences. Some clones are absent from its copies; in checked studies, under half trace to an unresolved V gene, and the reason for the others is unknown. Clone size and the V and J calls come from that table; the DNA yielded D and trimming. This sample gives around 150,000 clones in total; 82% of them show up just once. Jointly, the top ten make up more than 8% of the sample.

Beyond this particular receptor, the publication reports: In a later analysis, several top co-occurrence clusters were reported to appear linked to parvovirus B19, influenza, CMV and Epstein-Barr virus. A later genetic analysis reported fewer N-insertions in productive TCRs among donors in an Asian-associated ancestry cluster than the roughly 670-donor mean. A later genetic analysis associated a missense DCLRE1C variant with V-gene and J-gene trimming of TCR beta chains, and an independent cohort replicated the association. In an earlier analysis of more than 500 of the donors, most TCR beta V segments appeared in productive rearrangements about 90% or about 30% of the time, broadly matching IMGT annotations. The cohort was sequenced for TCR beta chains only, and without alpha or paired-chain data the features that could be detected were limited. Immune exposure information for the cohort was limited to CMV serostatus. When HLA alleles, especially DR and DQ, strongly co-occurred, attributing TCR associations to individual alleles was difficult. At a false discovery rate of 0.05, a later analysis linked 15,000 to 20,000 TCR beta sequences to specific HLA alleles. Three of the identified cytomegalovirus-associated TCR beta chains were confirmed in vitro to be specific for cytomegalovirus antigens. In a later analysis, most CMV-associated TCR beta chains were found to appear HLA-restricted, with HLA associations seemingly driven largely by CMV exposure. While some public TCRs were present in many individuals, most TCR sequences turned up only very rarely across donors. A cluster of highly shared sequence variants was judged likely to be a technical artifact of the sequencing pipeline. The study listed over 150 TCR beta chains as associated with cytomegalovirus. Linkage disequilibrium might explain the correlated functional status among segregating V segments, but an unknown experimental factor could not be ruled out. In a later analysis, the rate of TCR association differed among HLA loci, with DRB1 alleles having the most associated TCRs and HLA-C alleles having the fewest. The authors suggested that the approach could potentially be extended to other disease states and immunological phenotypes. HLA typing was unavailable for some donors at each locus, so association tests used only the typed subset. Some IMGT-functional V segments, including TRBV6-2 and TRBV6-3, could not be distinguished by the 87-base-pair reads and were therefore excluded. Presence/absence analyses assumed roughly uniform sequencing depth across donors, an assumption that may not hold. A further reported finding was that TCR beta sequences accurately predicted the HLA-A and HLA-B alleles for most subjects in the first cohort. The earlier analysis of 587 of the donors excluded fewer than 20 rarely observed V segments, including chromosome 9 orphons, because counts were too low. The classifier was reported to diagnose cytomegalovirus status with high specificity and sensitivity in both the original and validation cohorts. In a later analysis, HLA-associated TCR beta chains were found to be more clonally expanded and to have lower generation probabilities than equally common non-associated chains.

Sequenced input: PBMCs. This sequence originates from a male donor in good health and CMV-seropositive. The rearranged chain carries TRBV7-7 and TRBJ2-1, with 8 bases matching TRBD2. The DNA is TGTGCCAGCAGCTTAGCGGCGGCGGGGGGTAATGAGCAGTTCTTC. Its translation is CASSLAAAGGNEQFF.